The 12 T cell receptor beta chains presented below share a single source sample, sequenced in a study of blood T cell repertoires in COVID-19. Produced via immunoSEQ multiplex PCR; TCRdb's table is partial and in-frame only. The sample shows over 130,000 clones, around 84% of them seen only once. Sequences were obtained from peripheral blood. These receptors were collected from a man in his thirties or forties with COVID-19, enrolled during active disease.

The chain carries TRBV19 and TRBJ2-5, with 7 bases lining up with TRBD2. The germline V gene has CDR1 LNHDA and CDR2 SQIVND (reference sequence). There are 15 residues in the CDR3. With V trimmed by 5 bases and J by 5 bases, 11 bases remained unmatched. CDR3 bases: TGTGCCAGTAGTCTTAGGGAGGGCTCCGCCGAGACCCAGTACTTC. Its translation is CASSLREGSAETQYF.

The DNA for the CDR3 is TGTGCCAGCAGCCACCTTAAATTTCCCCATGAAAAACTGTTTTTT. As protein: CASSHLKFPHEKLFF. The genes are TRBV3-1 (or the pseudogene TRBV3-2) and TRBJ1-4, with D unresolved. V dropped 3 bases and J dropped 6 bases, with 14 bases sitting between them. Germline loops: CDR1 LGHDT, CDR2 YNNKEL (reference sequence). This CDR3 spans 15 amino acids.

The chain links TRBV27 to TRBJ2-3; TRBD1 agrees at 9 bases. CDR1 MNHEY and CDR2 SMNVEV come from the germline V gene (reference sequence). V was clipped by 2 bases and J by 2 bases; unmatched bases: 5. This CDR3 has 16 residues. This CDR3 is CASSLGGDRATDTQYF. CDR3 DNA sequence: TGTGCCAGCAGTTTAGGGGGGGACAGGGCCACAGATACGCAGTATTTT.

This rearrangement joins TRBV6-4 to TRBJ2-1; maybe TRBD2 (5 bases). Germline-derived CDR1 and CDR2 are MRHNA and SNTAGT. V gave up 3 bases and J gave up 5 bases, with 8 bases separating them. The CDR3 extends over 13 amino acids. The CDR3 DNA sequence: TGTGCCAGCAGTGAGCGGGCTAACAATGAGCAGTTCTTC. Translating gives CASSERANNEQFF.

The rearrangement links TRBV28 to TRBJ1-2; D perhaps matches TRBD1 (6 bases). Germline CDR1 MDHEN, CDR2 SYDVKM. Trimming pared 6 bases from V and 4 bases from J, leaving 15 bases between. This CDR3 region has 14 residues. The CDR3 reads CASSSGRGSYGYTF. The CDR3 nucleotides are TGTGCCAGCAGCTCAGGCAGGGGCTCCTATGGCTACACCTTC.

V usage is TRBV6-5 and J usage is TRBJ1-3; 7 positions match TRBD1. The CDR3 covers 14 residues. Trimming took 5 bases from V and 2 from J; bases not matched to a gene: 3. Germline V lookup: CDR1 MNHEY, CDR2 SVGAGI. The CDR3 sequence is CASSRRGAGNTIYF. The CDR3 DNA sequence: TGTGCCAGCAGTCGCAGGGGGGCTGGAAACACCATATATTTT.

The chain recombines TRBV4-3 with TRBJ1-3, with 7 bases identical to TRBD1. This CDR3 has 16 residues. Germline V gene data show CDR1 as LGHNA and CDR2 as YSLEER. V was pared by 1 base and J by 2 bases, with 5 bases of the junction left unmatched. The CDR3 sequence is CASSQGRGGTGNTIYF. As DNA, the CDR3 is TGCGCCAGCAGCCAAGGCAGAGGGGGCACTGGAAACACCATATATTTT.

This clone was recorded only once. Compared with germline, one end of the junction differs, possibly owing to a read error. The rearrangement joins TRBV12-5 to TRBJ2-3, with D maybe TRBD2 (6 bases). Germline lookup yields CDR1 LGHNT and CDR2 FRNRAP. The CDR3 contains 15 residues. CDR3 coding DNA: TGTGCTAGTGCTTTGGACTACGGGAGCACAGATACGCAGTATTTT. It is translated as CASALDYGSTDTQYF.

The chain joins TRBV12-3 or TRBV12-4 to TRBJ2-5, with 7 positions matching TRBD1. With 7 bases clipped from V and 5 bases from J, the junction kept 7 bases outside the gene matches. This CDR3 region has 13 residues. The CDR3 coding sequence is TGTGCCAGCACAGCTGGGACAGTGGAGACCCAGTACTTC. Translating gives CASTAGTVETQYF.

The V call is TRBV6-2 or TRBV6-3, the J call TRBJ2-3, with 7 bases matching TRBD2. The CDR3 contains 14 residues. Germline CDR1 MNHEY, CDR2 SVGEGT. The V and J ends lost 7 bases and 6 bases, in that order; junction bases with no gene match: 10. For the CDR3, the DNA is TGTGCCAGCACCCCCCGGACTAGTCAGGATACGCAGTATTTT. It encodes CASTPRTSQDTQYF.

The chain has TRBV19 and TRBJ2-1; D not certain. V lost 11 bases and J 0 bases, leaving 11 bases between the germline ends. The germline V gene has CDR1 LNHDA and CDR2 SQIVND (reference sequence). This CDR3 has 13 residues. CDR3 amino acids: CAGPCSSYNEQFF. The CDR3 DNA reads as TGTGCCGGGCCCTGTAGCTCCTACAATGAGCAGTTCTTC.

The chain joins TRBV11-3 to TRBJ2-1; a possible D gene is TRBD2 (5 bases). Germline V gives CDR1 SGHNT, CDR2 YENEEA. Trimming cost V 6 bases and J 5 bases, with 8 bases left between them. The CDR3 runs 12 residues. CDR3 residues: CASSRTDNEQFF. CDR3 nucleotide sequence: TGTGCCAGCAGTCGGACTGACAATGAGCAGTTCTTC.